This passage covers 5 T cell receptor beta chains from one sample sequenced in a study of identical twins. TCRdb used MiXCR to reprocess the 5' RACE reads, holding one entry per CDR3 protein. Of fewer than 650,000 distinct CDR3 sequences in the sample, 7.1% were seen once. These data were also filed under a second study, of yellow fever vaccine responses in identical twins.

Sample: PBMCs. These receptors all stem from a woman younger than 35 in good health.

This clonotype turned up a few times. The CDR3 bases are TGTGCCAGCAGCTGGACCCCGAGAGAACAGCAGTTCTTC. Translation: CASSWTPREQQFF. The chain employs TRBV5-6 and TRBJ2-1; D gene unclear. The CDR3 contains 13 residues. Germline CDR1 is SGHDT and CDR2 is YYEEEE. V was shortened by 3 bases and J by 11 bases, with 15 bases between the two germline ends.

This clonotype was detected only a few times. This chain uses TRBV7-7 with TRBJ2-5; TRBD2 matches at 7 bases. Trimming at V came to 5 bases and at J to 2 bases, leaving 8 bases not matched to a gene. Germline V CDR1 and CDR2: SSHAT, FNYEAQ (reference sequence). This CDR3 has 15 residues. In nucleotides, the CDR3 is TGTGCCAGCAGCCAAATTAGCGGGTCGCAAGAGACCCAGTACTTC. Encoded protein: CASSQISGSQETQYF.

In its sample, this clonotype was seen once. The chain links TRBV9 to TRBJ2-7; 10 bases are a match to TRBD2. Germline CDR1 and CDR2: SGDLS and YYNGEE. The CDR3 is 17 amino acids. The J segment lost 2 bases and the V segment lost 4 bases, leaving 12 bases of the junction unmatched. The CDR3 protein is CASSSSSLAGGPYEQYF. The CDR3 DNA reads as TGTGCCAGCAGCTCGTCAAGCTTAGCGGGAGGCCCCTACGAGCAGTACTTC.

This clonotype was picked up a small number of times. This chain uses TRBV20-1 with TRBJ2-1; 7 positions agree with TRBD2. CDR1 is DFQATT and CDR2 is SNEGSKA in the germline V gene (reference sequence). CDR3 size: 11 residues. DNA of the CDR3: TGCGGTGGGAGGGAACACAATGAGCAGTTCTTC. This gives the protein CGGREHNEQFF.

The CDR3 DNA sequence: TGCGCCAGCACACCCCGGGCCGGGGCCTCCTACAATGAGCAGTTCTTC. The encoded protein is CASTPRAGASYNEQFF. This rearrangement joins TRBV5-1 to TRBJ2-1; D could derive from TRBD1 or TRBD2 (5 bases each). Germline lookup yields CDR1 SGHRS and CDR2 YFSETQ. This CDR3 spans 16 amino acids. Deletions cut 6 bases from V and 0 bases from J, with 16 bases between. Full variable domain (remainder filled in from reference TRBV5-1 and TRBJ2-1): KAGVTQTPRYLIKTRGQQVTLSCSPISGHRSVSWYQQTPGQGLQFLFEYFSETQRNKGNFPGRFSGRQFSNSRSEMNVSTLELGDSALYLCASTPRAGASYNEQFFGPGTRLTVL.